These 22 T cell receptor beta chains originate from one sample sequenced in a study of graft-versus-host responses after intestinal transplantation. Generated by immunoSEQ multiplex PCR, the TCRdb table keeps only in-frame clones and is missing some. Of over 100,000 clones listed, 85% to 95% are singletons. Antigens of these TCRs are unknown. Specimen: unstimulated CD8+ T cells sorted from spleen or lymph node cells, collected before transplant. The receptors derive from a human donor who was the organ donor for an intestinal transplant.

The chain links TRBV25-1 to TRBJ1-1; D possibly corresponds to TRBD1 (5 bases). V was shortened by 7 bases and J by 4 bases, with 13 bases between the two germline ends. Per the germline V gene, CDR1 is MGHDK and CDR2 is SYGVNS. The CDR3 totals 13 residues. In DNA form, the CDR3 reads TGTGCCAGCACCTACGGGGGGGGCACTGAAGCTTTCTTT. Its translation is CASTYGGGTEAFF.

This chain connects TRBV4-3 to TRBJ2-7; no firm D call. V was shortened by 4 bases and J by 2 bases, with 21 bases between the two germline ends. The CDR3 is 17 amino acids. Germline lookup yields CDR1 LGHNA and CDR2 YSLEER. DNA of the CDR3: TGCGCCAGCAGCCCCAACTTAAGATTCGGAGAGGCCTACGAGCAGTACTTC. Protein: CASSPNLRFGEAYEQYF.

The rearrangement uses TRBV7-6 and TRBJ2-6; D is undetermined. The germline V and J ends were trimmed by 4 bases and 4 bases, with 8 bases remaining between them. This CDR3 has 14 residues. CDR1 and CDR2 (germline): SGHVS, FNYEAQ. The CDR3 DNA reads as TGTGCCAGCAGCTCACCAGAGGGGGCCAACGTCCTGACTTTC. It is translated as CASSSPEGANVLTF.

The J gene is TRBJ2-1, the V gene TRBV11-2, with a weak D call TRBD1 (5 bases). Germline V gives CDR1 SGHAT, CDR2 FQNNGV. There are 17 residues in the CDR3. V dropped 5 bases and J dropped 3 bases, with 20 bases sitting between them. CDR3 region: CASSVESVIQGYNEQFF. The CDR3 DNA reads as TGTGCCAGCAGCGTGGAGAGCGTGATCCAGGGCTACAATGAGCAGTTCTTC.

As for this clone: A junction end diverges from the germline sequence, so it may reflect a read error. The chain employs TRBV19 and TRBJ2-7; 12 nucleotides line up with TRBD2. Germline V CDR1 and CDR2: LNHDA, SQIVND (reference sequence). This CDR3 contains 13 residues. The chain's CDR3 is CASSMTSGSSSSF. CDR3 in DNA: TGTGCCAGTAGTATGACTAGCGGGAGCTCGTCCTCCTTC.

The chain is built from TRBV19 and TRBJ1-2, with TRBD1 matching 9 bases. The CDR3 has 14 amino acids. V lost 5 bases to trimming and J lost 8 bases; unmatched junction nucleotides: 9. Germline V lookup: CDR1 LNHDA, CDR2 SQIVND (reference sequence). The CDR3 nucleotides read TGTGCCAGTAGTTCCTGGACAGGGGATAGGGGCTACACCTTC. Amino acid sequence: CASSSWTGDRGYTF.

V usage is TRBV7-9 and J usage is TRBJ2-7; D is possibly TRBD1 or TRBD2 (5 bases each). The length of the CDR3 is 16 residues. Trimming took 5 bases from V and 2 from J, leaving 19 bases between them. Germline V gene lookup returns CDR1 SEHNR and CDR2 FQNEAQ (reference sequence). DNA for the CDR3: TGTGCCAGCAGCCCCCCGATATGGGACCGACCCTACGAGCAGTACTTC. It yields the protein CASSPPIWDRPYEQYF.

Remarks on this clone: Different DNA sequences within this sample yield the same CDR3. This chain joins TRBV28 and TRBJ2-1; the D is unclear. This CDR3 has 11 amino acids. Germline CDR1 is MDHEN and CDR2 is SYDVKM. Deletions cut 5 bases from V and 4 bases from J, with 3 bases between. DNA for the CDR3: TGTGCCAGCAGTCTTTACAATGAGCAGTTCTTC. This sequence encodes CASSLYNEQFF.

The chain recombines TRBV29-1 with TRBJ1-3; possible D gene TRBD1, 6 bases. V lost 1 base to trimming and J lost 3 bases, with 10 bases between them. The germline CDR1 and CDR2 sequences are SQVTM and ANQGSEA. This CDR3 is 14 amino acids long. Here the CDR3 DNA reads TGCAGCGTTGAAGGAGGGGGGAGTGGAAACACCATATATTTT. It yields the protein CSVEGGGSGNTIYF. Full variable domain (rest looked up from reference TRBV29-1 and TRBJ1-3): SAVISQKPSRDICQRGTSLTIQCQVDSQVTMMFWYRQQPGQSLTLIATANQGSEATYESGFVIDKFPISRPNLTFSTLTVSNMSPEDSSIYLCSVEGGGSGNTIYFGEGSWLTVV.

The chain is built from TRBV19 and TRBJ2-1; 8 bases agree with TRBD1. J gave up 8 bases and V 3 bases, and 9 bases lay outside the gene matches. The CDR3 length is 15 residues. Looked up from germline, CDR1 is LNHDA and CDR2 is SQIVND (reference sequence). The CDR3 sequence is CASSIRGTGFDEQFF. CDR3 in DNA: TGTGCCAGTAGTATCCGTGGGACAGGTTTTGATGAGCAGTTCTTC.

The DNA of the CDR3 is TGTGCCAGCAGCGGAGGGGACAGACACACCGGGGAGCTGTTTTTT. Protein product: CASSGGDRHTGELFF. The genes are TRBV5-4 and TRBJ2-2; tentatively, D is TRBD1 (7 bases). Trimming took 4 bases from V and 3 from J, leaving 13 bases between them. CDR3 length equals 15 residues. The V gene's germline CDR1 is SGHNT and CDR2 YYREEE (reference sequence).

This chain connects TRBV7-2 to TRBJ1-5; 7 nucleotides match TRBD1. This CDR3 is built from 15 residues. CDR1 is SGHTA, CDR2 FQGNSA, per germline. The J segment lost 3 bases and the V segment lost 6 bases, leaving 8 bases of the junction unmatched. CDR3 bases: TGTGCCAGCAGTCCAGACAGGGTGTTCAATCAGCCCCAGCATTTT. Amino acid sequence: CASSPDRVFNQPQHF.

The genes are TRBV29-1 and TRBJ2-7; the D is unclear. This CDR3 region has 12 residues. Germline CDR1 is SQVTM and CDR2 is ANQGSEA. Trimming cost V 7 bases and J 2 bases, with 12 bases left between them. CDR3: CSARASAYEQYF. CDR3 coding DNA: TGCAGCGCCCGGGCCAGCGCCTACGAGCAGTACTTC.

The chain recombines TRBV6-6 with TRBJ1-5; possibly TRBD1 for D (5 bases). This CDR3 is 13 amino acids long. Germline CDR1 MNHNY, CDR2 SVGAGI (reference sequence). Trimming stripped 4 bases from V and 10 bases from J, with 14 bases between. CDR3 region: CASSLGVVVPQHF. In DNA, the CDR3 is TGTGCCAGCAGTTTGGGGGTCGTCGTCCCCCAGCATTTT.

V and J are TRBV5-3 and TRBJ1-1, with D unclear. TRBV5-3 counts as an open reading frame of uncertain function. The CDR3 totals 11 residues. Trimming took off 3 bases at V and 6 bases at J, with 6 bases between the two ends. As DNA, the CDR3 is TGTGCCAGAAGCTCAGGTTCTGAAGCTTTCTTT. This translates into CARSSGSEAFF.

The chain couples TRBV28 to TRBJ2-2; D unresolved. The CDR3 is 13 residues long. CDR1 is MDHEN, CDR2 SYDVKM, per germline. The V end was cut by 3 bases, the J end by 6 bases, with 8 bases between. The CDR3 DNA reads TGTGCCAGCAGTTTTAGTATGCCCGGGGAGCTGTTTTTT. It is translated as CASSFSMPGELFF.

This clone was counted a few times. This chain joins TRBV6-6 and TRBJ2-7; D not resolved. The CDR3 contains 16 residues. From germline, CDR1 is MNHNY and CDR2 SVGAGI (reference sequence). Trimming left V 0 bases short and J 3 bases short, with 15 bases between. Here the CDR3 DNA reads TGTGCCAGCAGTTACTCGAGATTGGTAGGTGGCTACGAGCAGTACTTC. Its protein is CASSYSRLVGGYEQYF.

The chain has TRBV6-1 and TRBJ2-7, with 9 bases fitting TRBD1. This CDR3 comprises 14 residues. Trimming removed 6 bases from V and 3 bases from J; junction bases left unmatched: 6. Looked up from germline, CDR1 is MNHNS and CDR2 is SASEGT. CDR3 DNA: TGTGCCAGCAGCAGACAGGGGGAGTTCTACGAGCAGTACTTC. Protein product: CASSRQGEFYEQYF.

The chain recombines TRBV5-6 with TRBJ2-2, with a tentative D call TRBD2 (6 bases). V was clipped by 7 bases and J by 1 base, with 17 bases between them. This CDR3 has 16 residues. CDR1 SGHDT and CDR2 YYEEEE come from the germline V gene. The CDR3 loop reads CASSQVGRENTGELFF. As DNA, the CDR3 is TGTGCCAGCTCCCAGGTTGGGCGGGAGAACACCGGGGAGCTGTTTTTT.

The rearrangement uses TRBV5-1 and TRBJ2-1; either TRBD1 or TRBD2 may fit D (5 bases each). Germline-derived CDR1 and CDR2 are SGHRS and YFSETQ. This CDR3 has 16 residues. With 2 bases removed from V and 7 bases from J, the gap between germline ends came to 19 bases. The CDR3 is CASSLGFSGLANEQFF. CDR3 DNA sequence: TGCGCCAGCAGCTTAGGATTTTCGGGGCTTGCAAATGAGCAGTTCTTC.

The V call is TRBV7-9, the J call TRBJ1-2; 7 bases are a match to TRBD1. CDR1 is SEHNR, CDR2 FQNEAQ, per germline (reference sequence). Trimming took 5 bases from V and 3 from J; bases not matched to a gene: 6. The CDR3 extends over 14 amino acids. The CDR3 nucleotides are TGTGCCAGCAGCCCTACCGGGACAGACTATGGCTACACCTTC. Translation: CASSPTGTDYGYTF.

CDR3 sequence (DNA): TGTGCCAGCAGTTTGGGGGGGGGCATGAACACTGAAGCTTTCTTT. It encodes CASSLGGGMNTEAFF. This chain connects TRBV27 to TRBJ1-1, with TRBD1 as a possible D gene (6 bases). Germline lookup yields CDR1 MNHEY and CDR2 SMNVEV (reference sequence). The V end lost 3 bases, the J end lost 0 bases, and 11 bases lay between the germline ends. CDR3 length: 15 amino acids.